This T cell receptor (beta chain) was sequenced during a study of stem cell transplantation in POMP-related autoinflammatory disease (dated by TCRdb to 2020 to 2022). Regarding the study in general: According to the study's hypothesis, the TRB repertoire gets skewed because defective thymoproteasomes impair MHC class I-dependent CD8+ T-cell differentiation and positive selection. Before transplant, patients showed CD4+ naive T-cell skewing, low CD8+ T-cell proportions, and reduced T-cell cytokine secretion. High-throughput TRB sequencing assessed how POMP deficiency affects T-cell receptor beta repertoire diversity and CDR3 characteristics. Overall study outcomes, separate from this receptor: A restricted number of unique TRB V-J gene pairings was observed in PRAID patients. In PRAID patients, the trend toward lower diversity and increased clonality reached statistical significance only for regulatory T cells. PRAID patients trended toward lower TRB diversity and higher clonality across all analyzed T-cell subsets.

The library came from the immunoSEQ multiplex PCR assay. As for the authors' bioinformatics: Shannon entropy, which accounts for clonal size distribution, was used to quantify repertoire diversity. The Gini-Simpson index (Simpson_1-D) was used to measure inequality in clonotype distribution. In its TCRdb copy, this immuneACCESS table keeps in-frame sequences only and misses some clones. Where compared with another copy, unresolved V genes explain less than half of these, and the others have no known cause. Clonal size and the V and J genes are those of that table, whereas D and trimming came from the DNA. The sample has over 25,000 clones on record, 80% to 90% of them singletons. Of the sample, roughly 0.7% falls within the top ten clones. On this clone itself: It lacks a known antigen. One base away there is no much larger clone; base qualities are not given.

As encoded in the germline V gene (reference sequence), CDR1 is SGHNT while CDR2 is YYREEE. From V the trimming removes 3 bases and from J it removes 8 bases, while the gene matches leave 6 bases of the junction unaccounted for. Reading from cysteine to phenylalanine, the CDR3 counts 13 amino acids. Of all the DNA, just the CDR3 is kept, 39 bases in frame from base 1. The sample's time point label, decoded: before hematopoietic stem cell transplant. PRAID was characterized by prominent immunodeficiency alongside autoinflammation. Before TRB sequencing, T-cell subsets (conventional T cells, CD8+ T cells, regulatory T cells, T follicular helper cells) were sorted.

The V gene is TRBV5-4 and the J gene is TRBJ1-2, and TRBD1 matches 8 of the central bases. The TCR comes from a human donor with POMP-related autoinflammation and immune dysregulation (PRAID). The sequenced sample was CD4+ T cells from PBMCs, obtained before stem cell transplantation. The base sequence is TGTGCCAGCAGCTCCTTGGACAGGGAAGGCTACACCTTC. It codes for CASSSLDREGYTF.